These 6 T cell receptor beta chains were all obtained from the same sample, sequenced in a study of blood T cell repertoires in COVID-19. Sequencing was performed with immunoSEQ multiplex PCR; in TCRdb, only in-frame clones are kept and a portion is missing. The sample records 45,000 to 55,000 clones, 68% being singletons. Sample: peripheral blood. The receptors derive from a woman in her 70s with acute or convalescent COVID-19.

On this clone: Additional DNA sequences in this sample encode the identical CDR3. The chain joins TRBV5-4 to TRBJ2-1; D unresolved. V lost 0 bases and J lost 0, with 7 bases in between. CDR1 and CDR2 (germline): SGHNT, YYREEE (reference sequence). The CDR3 is 15 amino acids. CDR3 residues: CASSLARGSYNEQFF. DNA for the CDR3: TGTGCCAGCAGCTTGGCGAGAGGCTCCTACAATGAGCAGTTCTTC. The variable domain in full, with the rest retrieved from reference TRBV5-4 and TRBJ2-1, is ETGVTQSPTHLIKTRGQQVTLRCSSQSGHNTVSWYQQALGQGPQFIFQYYREEENGRGNFPPRFSGLQFPNYSSELNVNALELDDSALYLCASSLARGSYNEQFFGPGTRLTVL.

The chain links TRBV18 to TRBJ1-1; 8 bases are a match to TRBD1. The germline gives CDR1 KGHSH, CDR2 LQKENI. J lost 7 bases, V lost 6 bases, and 16 bases had no gene match. The CDR3 has 16 amino acids. The CDR3 DNA follows: TGTGCCAGCTCCTCGGCGGTCGGACAGGGTGTTAATGAAGCTTTCTTT. Amino acids: CASSSAVGQGVNEAFF.

The J gene is TRBJ2-4, the V gene TRBV18; D gene ambiguous. Trimming pared 3 bases from V and 14 bases from J, leaving 11 bases between. There are 11 residues in the CDR3. Germline V gene data show CDR1 as KGHSH and CDR2 as LQKENI. CDR3 region: CASSPIGDKYF. The CDR3 bases are TGTGCCAGCTCACCTATAGGAGATAAGTACTTC.

This rearrangement joins TRBV7-2 to TRBJ2-1; TRBD2 matches 9 bases. Germline V gene data show CDR1 as SGHTA and CDR2 as FQGNSA. V was pared by 5 bases and J by 9 bases, with 11 bases of the junction left unmatched. This CDR3 contains 15 residues. The CDR3 nucleotides are TGTGCCAGCAGCCGCCTTTTAGCGGGAGAGGGTGAGCAGTTCTTC. Translated, it gives CASSRLLAGEGEQFF.

This clone appeared a single time. The CDR3 sequence: CASSAPGLAGTGELFF. CDR3 sequence (DNA): TGTGCCAGCAGTGCACCGGGACTAGCAGGCACCGGGGAGCTGTTTTTT. The chain uses TRBV2 and TRBJ2-2; 9 bases are a match to TRBD2. The CDR3 extends over 16 amino acids. Trimming at V came to 4 bases and at J to 4 bases, leaving 7 bases not matched to a gene. CDR1 is SNHLY, CDR2 FYNNEI, per germline.

This rearrangement joins TRBV24-1 to TRBJ2-5; 8 nucleotides agree with TRBD2. V dropped 4 bases and J dropped 6; count of bases not matched to a gene: 6. The germline gives CDR1 KGHDR, CDR2 SFDVKD. This CDR3 is 14 amino acids long. CDR3 coding DNA: TGTGCCACCAGTGACCCCGGGGGGGCGAAGACCCAGTACTTC. This translates into CATSDPGGAKTQYF.